These T cell receptor beta chains were read from a single sample in a study of OX40 agonist ivuxolimab in advanced cancers. TCRdb's copy holds only in-frame clones and misses some; the assay was immunoSEQ multiplex PCR. The data contain some 64,000 clones, 80% to 95% of them singletons. The source was CD4+ or CD8+ T cells sorted from blood, collected in a trial of the OX40 agonist ivuxolimab. These receptors were obtained from an adult with an advanced solid tumor such as melanoma, head and neck, liver or kidney cancer. CDR3s include the opening cysteine and the closing phenylalanine or tryptophan. The D gene is left open where the match is weak. Expanded clones get a size class; other rows say once, few or many, or leave the size out.

clone_size j_call d_call v_call cdr3_nt cdr3_aa
NA TRBJ2-7 NA TRBV5-4 TGTGCCAGCAGCTTGGGTGGTGAGCAGTACTTC CASSLGGEQYF
once TRBJ1-5 NA TRBV19 TGTGCCAGTAGTGCTATCTATAGCAATCAGCCCCAGCATTTT CASSAIYSNQPQHF
NA TRBJ2-1 NA TRBV2 TGTGCCAGCAGTTTTGACAAGGGCGAGCAGTTCTTC CASSFDKGEQFF
NA TRBJ2-1 NA TRBV1 TGCACCAGCACCCAAAATGAGGGATTTAGCGACAATGAGCAGTTCTTC CTSTQNEGFSDNEQFF
NA TRBJ2-3 TRBD2 TRBV9 TGTGCCAGCAGCGTAGGACTAGCGGCTAGCACAGATACGCAGTATTTT CASSVGLAASTDTQYF
NA TRBJ2-1 NA TRBV11-2 TGTGCCAGCAGTAGTATAAACAATGAGCAGTTCTTC CASSSINNEQFF
NA TRBJ1-2 NA TRBV25-1 TGTGCCAGCAGCGCCCAGTACAGATACTATGGCTACACCTTC CASSAQYRYYGYTF
NA TRBJ1-1 NA TRBV27 TGTGCCAGCAGTTGGGGGGGGTTAGGCACTGAAGCTTTCTTT CASSWGGLGTEAFF
NA TRBJ2-3 TRBD1 TRBV29-1 TGCAGCGGGGACAGGGCTACTAGCACAGATACGCAGTATTTT CSGDRATSTDTQYF
NA TRBJ2-1 TRBD2 TRBV11-2 TGTGCCAGCAGCTTAGGGACTAGCGGGAACTACAATGAGCAGTTCTTC CASSLGTSGNYNEQFF
NA TRBJ2-7 TRBD2 TRBV4-3 TGCGCCAGCAGCGCCGGGACTAGCGGGAGATACGAGCAGTACTTC CASSAGTSGRYEQYF
NA TRBJ2-1 NA TRBV6-1 TGTGCCAGCAGTGAAGTTGACACCTACAATGAGCAGTTCTTC CASSEVDTYNEQFF
NA TRBJ2-7 NA TRBV2 TGTGCCAGCCTGGGACGGGACTCCTACGAGCAGTACTTC CASLGRDSYEQYF
NA TRBJ2-5 NA TRBV20-1 TGCAGTGCTAGGGACAGCGAGACCCAGTACTTC CSARDSETQYF
once TRBJ2-7 TRBD1 TRBV11-3 TGTGCCAGCAGCTTACGACAGGGGGCCCACGAGCAGTACTTC CASSLRQGAHEQYF
NA TRBJ1-1 NA TRBV29-1 TGCAGCGTTGGTCGGGGGGTCAAGTCTGAAGCTTTCTTT CSVGRGVKSEAFF
once TRBJ2-1 NA TRBV7-2 TGTGCCAGCAGCCCCGGGTGGAGAAACAATGAGCAGTTCTTC CASSPGWRNNEQFF
NA TRBJ2-7 TRBD1 TRBV4-1 TGCGCCAGCAGCCCCCGGGACAGCTCCTACGAGCAGTACTTC CASSPRDSSYEQYF
NA TRBJ2-7 NA TRBV7-9 TGTGCCAGCAGCCCCCCCTGGGCCAGAGAGCAGTACTTC CASSPPWAREQYF
NA TRBJ2-7 NA TRBV5-6 TGTGCCAGCAGCTTGGGGGATCTCTACGAGCAGTACTTC CASSLGDLYEQYF
NA TRBJ2-2 NA TRBV4-3 TGCGCCAGCAGCCAAGATCTACCGCGGTACACCGGGGAGCTGTTTTTT CASSQDLPRYTGELFF
few TRBJ2-3 NA TRBV7-9 TGTGCCAGCAGCTTAGAGTTGGACCGTGGGCAGTATTTT CASSLELDRGQYF
once TRBJ2-2 NA TRBV7-9 TGTGCCAGCAGCCCGGGACACCCGGGGACCGGGGAGCTGTTTTTT CASSPGHPGTGELFF
NA TRBJ1-1 NA TRBV27 TGTGCCAGCAGCCCACAGGGGAACACTGAAGCTTTCTTT CASSPQGNTEAFF
NA TRBJ2-1 NA TRBV5-1 TGCGCCAGCAGCTCGAGCTCCTACAATGAGCAGTTCTTC CASSSSSYNEQFF
NA TRBJ2-1 NA TRBV5-6 TGTGCCAGCAGCTTCGGCCTAGATGAGCAGTTCTTC CASSFGLDEQFF
NA TRBJ2-1 NA TRBV4-1 TGCGCCAGCAGCGAGGACACCTACTCCTACAATGAGCAGTTCTTC CASSEDTYSYNEQFF
NA TRBJ2-7 NA TRBV29-1 TGCAGCGTGGGACCGAGCCACGAGCAGTACTTC CSVGPSHEQYF
NA TRBJ2-3 NA TRBV7-2 TGTGCCAGCAGCCACAGGGGAGGTAGCACAGATACGCAGTATTTT CASSHRGGSTDTQYF
once TRBJ2-7 TRBD2 TRBV4-1 TGCGCCAGCAGCCAACCGACTAGCGGGAGGTCTCACGAGCAGTACTTC CASSQPTSGRSHEQYF
NA TRBJ1-5 NA TRBV2 TGTGCCAGCAGTGATATCAGGGACCGACTTTTTGGTCAGCCCCAGCATTTT CASSDIRDRLFGQPQHF
NA TRBJ2-2 NA TRBV9 TGTGCCAGCAGCCCGTCGATCGCGAACACCGGGGAGCTGTTTTTT CASSPSIANTGELFF
NA TRBJ2-1 NA TRBV18 TGTGCCAGCTCACCAGTCGCAGGATCGTACAATGAGCAGTTCTTC CASSPVAGSYNEQFF